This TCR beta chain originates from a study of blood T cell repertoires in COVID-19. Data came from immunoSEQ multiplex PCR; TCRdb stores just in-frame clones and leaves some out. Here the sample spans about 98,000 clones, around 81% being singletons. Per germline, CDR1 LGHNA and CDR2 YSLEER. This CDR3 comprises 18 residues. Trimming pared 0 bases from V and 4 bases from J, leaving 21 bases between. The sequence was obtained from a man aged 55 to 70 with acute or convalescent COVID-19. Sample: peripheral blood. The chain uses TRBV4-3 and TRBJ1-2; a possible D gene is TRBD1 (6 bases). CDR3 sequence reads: CASSQELSDSPWVYGYTF. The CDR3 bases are TGCGCCAGCAGCCAAGAATTGTCGGACAGCCCATGGGTCTATGGCTACACCTTC.